Listed below are T cell receptor beta chains from one sample, sequenced in a study of OX40 agonist ivuxolimab in advanced cancers. Profiled with immunoSEQ multiplex PCR; TCRdb holds only in-frame clones, not every one. The data contain about 100,000 clones, approximately 90% of them singletons. This sample comprised CD4+ or CD8+ T cells sorted from blood, obtained in a trial of the OX40 agonist ivuxolimab. The receptors derive from an adult with an advanced solid tumor such as melanoma, head and neck, liver or kidney cancer. Both conserved end residues are part of each CDR3. The D gene is left open where the match is weak. Size is stated for part of the rows, as once, few or many counts, or as a class when the clone is expanded.

V	J	size	D	DNA	CDR3
TRBV5-4	TRBJ2-7	.	.	TGTGCCAGCAGCTTGAAAAACTCCTACGAGCAGTACTTC	CASSLKNSYEQYF
TRBV7-8	TRBJ1-2	.	.	TGTGCCAGCAGCTTAGAAGCAGGAAGCTTCAATGGCTACACCTTC	CASSLEAGSFNGYTF
TRBV7-3	TRBJ2-7	.	.	TGTGCCAGCAGCTTAGTTAGCGGTAGCTCCTACGAGCAGTACTTC	CASSLVSGSSYEQYF
TRBV29-1	TRBJ1-2	.	.	TGCAGCGTTAACCGCCAAACGGGCGGCTACACCTTC	CSVNRQTGGYTF
TRBV6-6	TRBJ2-1	.	.	TGTGCCAGCAGCCCCTACACGTCTGAGCAGTTCTTC	CASSPYTSEQFF
TRBV4-1	TRBJ2-4	.	.	TGCGCCAGCAGCCAAGTTGGGGTAGCCAAAAACATTCAGTACTTC	CASSQVGVAKNIQYF
TRBV25-1	TRBJ2-5	.	.	TGTGCCAGCAGGAGGTCTCAGGAGACCCAGTACTTC	CASRRSQETQYF
TRBV5-1	TRBJ1-5	.	.	TGCGCCAGCAGCTTAGGAGCAGGACTGAATCAGCCCCAGCATTTT	CASSLGAGLNQPQHF
TRBV2	TRBJ1-2	.	TRBD1	TGTGCCAGCAGTACAGGGGAAATTGGCTACACCTTC	CASSTGEIGYTF
TRBV9	TRBJ2-1	.	.	TGTGCCAGCAGCGTTTTTTCTAGAACCCCCAATGAGCAGTTCTTC	CASSVFSRTPNEQFF
TRBV4-1	TRBJ2-5	.	TRBD2	TGCGCCAGCAGCCCAACGGGGGTTAGCGGGGCACAAGAGACCCAGTACTTC	CASSPTGVSGAQETQYF
TRBV6-1	TRBJ2-2	.	TRBD1	TGTGCCAGTCGAACAGGGGACGCGAACACCGGGGAGCTGTTTTTT	CASRTGDANTGELFF
TRBV7-2	TRBJ1-5	once	TRBD1	TGTGCCAGCAGCCTAAAAGCCGGGACAGTTAGCAATCAGCCCCAGCATTTT	CASSLKAGTVSNQPQHF
TRBV2	TRBJ2-7	.	.	TGTGCCAGCAGTGAACTACAGGTAGTCGAGGAGCAGTACTTC	CASSELQVVEEQYF
TRBV19	TRBJ2-5	.	TRBD2	TGTGCCAGTAGTAAGGTGGGCAGCGGGAGAGGAGCCCAGTACTTC	CASSKVGSGRGAQYF
TRBV4-1	TRBJ2-7	once	.	TGCGCCAGCAGCCTCCGGGGACCAGACTACGAGCAGTACTTC	CASSLRGPDYEQYF
TRBV4-3	TRBJ1-4	once	.	TGCGCCAGCAGCCAAGGACAGACGGGCGATGAAAAACTGTTTTTT	CASSQGQTGDEKLFF
TRBV6-1	TRBJ2-6	.	.	TGTGCCAGCAGGCCCTATGGTTCTGGGGCCAACGTCCTGACTTTC	CASRPYGSGANVLTF
TRBV2	TRBJ1-2	once	.	TGTGCCAGCAACCATAACTATGGCTACACCTTC	CASNHNYGYTF
TRBV4-3	TRBJ1-1	few	TRBD1	TGCGCCAGCAGCGGGGACAGGAACACTGAAGCTTTCTTT	CASSGDRNTEAFF
TRBV2	TRBJ2-4	.	.	TGTGCCAGCAGTCCCGAGAGGATAGCCAAAAACATTCAGTACTTC	CASSPERIAKNIQYF
TRBV25-1	TRBJ2-1	.	.	TGTGCCAGCAGCGACCCGCGGCGCGGACCCTACAATGAGCAGTTCTTC	CASSDPRRGPYNEQFF
TRBV11-2	TRBJ2-7	.	TRBD1	TGTGCCAGCAGCTGGAACAGGGGCTACGAGCAGTACTTC	CASSWNRGYEQYF
TRBV7-8	TRBJ1-4	.	.	TGTGCCAGCAGCTTAGGTCCGGCGGGAAAACTGTTTTTT	CASSLGPAGKLFF
TRBV19	TRBJ2-5	.	TRBD1	TGTGCCAGTAATCTCGGACAGGGAGGAGAGACCCAGTACTTC	CASNLGQGGETQYF
TRBV6-5	TRBJ2-2	.	TRBD2	TGTGCCAGCAGACGCGGGAGTGGAGGCGGGGAGCTGTTTTTT	CASRRGSGGGELFF
TRBV5-1	TRBJ2-7	.	TRBD2	TGCGCCAGCAGCTTACTGGGACGGACTAGCTACGAGCAGTACTTC	CASSLLGRTSYEQYF
TRBV5-1	TRBJ2-3	.	TRBD2	TGCGCCACGAAGGAACTAGCGGGCTACACAGATACGCAGTATTTT	CATKELAGYTDTQYF
TRBV5-1	TRBJ2-4	.	.	TGCGCCAGCAGCGCCCGAGCGCCTGGCAAAAACATTCAGTACTTC	CASSARAPGKNIQYF
TRBV7-9	TRBJ2-1	.	.	TGTGCCAGCAGCATCTACAATGAGCAGTTCTTC	CASSIYNEQFF
TRBV11-2	TRBJ1-1	.	.	TGTGCCAGCAGCTTCCCTTCTGGCAGGAACACTGAAGCTTTCTTT	CASSFPSGRNTEAFF
TRBV4-1	TRBJ2-6	.	TRBD1	TGCGCCAGCAGCAAGGGACAGGGCGGTAGGTATGGGGCCAACGTCCTGACTTTC	CASSKGQGGRYGANVLTF
TRBV4-1	TRBJ1-4	.	.	TGCGCCAGCAGCCAAGCCCGGGGAAAGGGCGGGGAAAAACTGTTTTTT	CASSQARGKGGEKLFF
TRBV28	TRBJ2-1	.	TRBD2	TGTGCCAGCAGTTGGACTAGCGGGAGCCACAATGAGCAGTTCTTC	CASSWTSGSHNEQFF
TRBV18	TRBJ2-5	.	.	TGTGCCAGCTCACTTAGTGGGGTTATTCAAGAGACCCAGTACTTC	CASSLSGVIQETQYF
TRBV9	TRBJ2-1	.	TRBD1	TGTGCCAGCAGCCCGGGACAGGGGAACTACAATGAGCAGTTCTTC	CASSPGQGNYNEQFF
TRBV4-3	TRBJ1-5	.	TRBD1	TGCGCCAGCAGCCAAGAGACAGGGTCCCAGCCCCAGCATTTT	CASSQETGSQPQHF
TRBV5-1	TRBJ1-2	.	.	TGCGCCAGCAGCTTGGACGGCAGGTATGGCTACACCTTC	CASSLDGRYGYTF
TRBV28	TRBJ2-3	once	.	TGTGCCAGCAGTTTGTGGGCAGATACGCAGTATTTT	CASSLWADTQYF
TRBV18	TRBJ2-5	once	TRBD2	TGTGCCAGCGGCGGGGGGGTTGAAGAGACCCAGTACTTC	CASGGGVEETQYF
TRBV18	TRBJ2-2	.	.	TGTGCCAGCTCACCAACTAGCTCCCGGTCCGGGGAGCTGTTTTTT	CASSPTSSRSGELFF
TRBV10-3	TRBJ1-1	.	.	TGTGCCACAGGGGCCATGAACACTGAAGCTTTCTTT	CATGAMNTEAFF
TRBV19	TRBJ2-1	.	.	TGTGCCAGTAGTATAGAGGGGCAGGGGAGAGGAAAGCAGTTCTTC	CASSIEGQGRGKQFF
TRBV27	TRBJ1-4	.	TRBD1	TGTGCCAGCAGTTTTCACAGGGGTTCCAGAACTAATGAAAAACTGTTTTTT	CASSFHRGSRTNEKLFF
TRBV14	TRBJ2-1	.	TRBD2	TGTGCCAGCAGCCAATTAGGAGAGGCGGGAGGACCACCCACCTATGAGCAGTTCTTC	CASSQLGEAGGPPTYEQFF
TRBV2	TRBJ1-4	.	.	TGTGCCAGCAGTCCCTTCCATGCAACTAATGAAAAACTGTTTTTT	CASSPFHATNEKLFF
TRBV27	TRBJ2-5	.	.	TGTGCCAGCAGGGACCTAGTCGGACAGATTGAGGGGGGGACCCAGTACTTC	CASRDLVGQIEGGTQYF
TRBV9	TRBJ1-2	.	.	TGTGCCAGCAGCGTAGCTGAACAGACTGGCTACACCTTC	CASSVAEQTGYTF
TRBV27	TRBJ2-7	.	.	TGTGCCAGCAGTTTAGGTGGGGGGGCCCATCGGTACTTC	CASSLGGGAHRYF
TRBV7-2	TRBJ2-1	.	.	TGTGCCAGCAGCTTACTGGCAGGCAGCTCCTACAATGAGCAGTTCTTC	CASSLLAGSSYNEQFF
TRBV7-3	TRBJ1-1	once	.	TGTGCCAGCAGTCAGGGAGCGAACACTGAAGCTTTCTTT	CASSQGANTEAFF
TRBV6-5	TRBJ2-1	.	TRBD1	TGTGCCAGCAGTTACTCGAGGCAGGGGGCCTACAATGAGCAGTTCTTC	CASSYSRQGAYNEQFF
TRBV18	TRBJ2-5	.	.	TGTGCCAGCTCACCACCGGGTAGGGTAGGCGAGACCCAGTACTTC	CASSPPGRVGETQYF
TRBV28	TRBJ1-2	.	.	TGTGCCAGCAGAGCGGGCTACACAGGGTACGATGGCTACACCTTC	CASRAGYTGYDGYTF